A selection of T cell receptor beta chains follows, all from one sample in a study of blood T cells in healthy people across ages. MiXCR was run by TCRdb on the 5' RACE reads, yielding one entry per CDR3 protein. The sample consists of around 1.5 million distinct CDR3 sequences, roughly 64% of them appearing once. The source material was blood. The receptors were sampled from a man between 18 and 35 years old in good health. Each CDR3 is given with its conserved first and last residue. Each record gives: CDR3 protein, CDR3 DNA, D gene, J gene, V gene, clone size. A D gene is named only where the DNA matches it firmly. The size entry is marked missing in some rows and otherwise reads once, few, many or a size class.

CDR3: CASSSSGDGYTF
DNA: TGTGCCAGCAGCTCTTCGGGGGATGGCTACACCTTC
D: -
J: TRBJ1-2
V: TRBV7-9
size: -

CDR3: CASSSTDVNTEAFF
DNA: TGTGCCAGCAGCTCCACGGATGTGAACACTGAAGCTTTCTTT
D: -
J: TRBJ1-1
V: TRBV7-2
size: -

CDR3: CASSFGTTSREQYF
DNA: TGTGCCAGCAGTTTCGGGACTACGTCTCGAGAGCAGTACTTC
D: TRBD2
J: TRBJ2-7
V: TRBV12-3/TRBV12-4
size: -

CDR3: CSAQGAGTGELFF
DNA: TGCAGTGCCCAGGGAGCGGGAACCGGGGAGCTGTTTTTT
D: TRBD2
J: TRBJ2-2
V: TRBV20-1
size: -

CDR3: CASSPYRAGLVYEQYF
DNA: TGCGCCAGCAGCCCCTACAGGGCTGGTTTAGTCTACGAGCAGTACTTC
D: -
J: TRBJ2-7
V: TRBV4-1
size: -

CDR3: CASSLSRVSQLYEQYF
DNA: TGTGCCAGCAGTTTGAGTAGGGTCTCTCAACTTTACGAGCAGTACTTC
D: -
J: TRBJ2-7
V: TRBV28
size: -

CDR3: CAISEPLGGQPSRYTDTQYF
DNA: TGTGCCATCAGTGAGCCATTAGGGGGACAGCCTAGCAGATACACAGATACGCAGTATTTT
D: TRBD1
J: TRBJ2-3
V: TRBV10-3
size: -

CDR3: CAIQEGNTDTQYF
DNA: TGTGCCATCCAGGAGGGAAACACAGATACGCAGTATTTT
D: -
J: TRBJ2-3
V: TRBV10-3
size: few

CDR3: CSALQGELPFF
DNA: TGCAGCGCCCTACAGGGAGAGTTGCCGTTCTTC
D: -
J: TRBJ2-1
V: TRBV29-1
size: many

CDR3: CASTSGHSVQYTIYF
DNA: TGTGCCAGCACCTCGGGACATTCTGTCCAATACACCATATATTTT
D: -
J: TRBJ1-3
V: TRBV28
size: -

CDR3: CSVEVYVHEQYF
DNA: TGCAGCGTTGAGGTGTACGTCCACGAGCAGTACTTC
D: -
J: TRBJ2-7
V: TRBV29-1
size: few

CDR3: CASSSGGSNYGYTF
DNA: TGTGCCAGCAGTTCAGGGGGCTCTAACTATGGCTACACCTTC
D: TRBD1
J: TRBJ1-2
V: TRBV6-6
size: few

CDR3: CASSSMIYGYTF
DNA: TGTGCCAGCAGTTCTATGATCTATGGCTACACCTTC
D: -
J: TRBJ1-2
V: TRBV7-9
size: few

CDR3: CASSLEAPPAGELFF
DNA: TGTGCCAGCAGCTTAGAGGCTCCGCCGGCCGGGGAGCTGTTTTTT
D: -
J: TRBJ2-2
V: TRBV7-2
size: few

CDR3: CSVRRGATYEQYF
DNA: TGCAGTGTCCGGCGGGGGGCGACCTACGAGCAGTACTTC
D: TRBD2
J: TRBJ2-7
V: TRBV20-1
size: few

CDR3: CSARGGRADYEQYF
DNA: TGCAGTGCTAGAGGTGGGCGGGCTGACTACGAGCAGTACTTC
D: -
J: TRBJ2-7
V: TRBV20-1
size: -

CDR3: CATSSSTPNAPMNTEAFF
DNA: TGTGCCACCTCGAGTTCGACTCCGAATGCCCCTATGAACACTGAAGCTTTCTTT
D: -
J: TRBJ1-1
V: TRBV24-1
size: -

CDR3: CASSPRTGEQFF
DNA: TGTGCCAGCAGCCCCCGGACGGGGGAGCAGTTCTTC
D: -
J: TRBJ2-1
V: TRBV7-9
size: -